The 5 T cell receptor beta chains listed next were all sequenced from one sample in a study of shared clonotypes between healthy human individuals. The naive CD8 subset, CD45RO-negative cells positively selected for CCR7, excluded terminally differentiated effector memory CD45RA+ cells. The protocol was immunoSEQ multiplex PCR, while the TCRdb copy is restricted to in-frame clones and leaves out a portion. The table records over 2,000,000 clones, roughly 95% of them present only once. Specimen: naive CD8+ T cells from PBMCs. The receptors were sampled from a man aged 18 to 29 in good health. Some clones in this sample may be carry-over from other donors' samples.

The V call is TRBV9, the J call TRBJ1-1; D may be TRBD1 (6 bases). The CDR3 totals 18 residues. The germline V and J ends were trimmed by 4 bases and 0 bases, with 22 bases remaining between them. CDR1 is SGDLS and CDR2 is YYNGEE in the germline V gene. This CDR3 reads CASSLQDRLYFMNTEAFF. DNA for the CDR3: TGTGCCAGCAGCCTCCAAGACAGGCTCTATTTTATGAACACTGAAGCTTTCTTT.

V gene TRBV11-3 combines with J gene TRBJ2-7; perhaps TRBD2 as D (5 bases). The germline V and J ends were trimmed by 5 bases and 3 bases, with 11 bases remaining between them. Germline V gene lookup returns CDR1 SGHNT and CDR2 YENEEA. The CDR3 has 13 residues. This chain's CDR3 is CASSTREGYEQYF. CDR3 nucleotides: TGTGCCAGCAGCACCCGGGAAGGCTACGAGCAGTACTTC.

The chain uses TRBV27 and TRBJ2-1; 11 nucleotides line up with TRBD2. The length of the CDR3 is 15 residues. J lost 9 bases, V lost 3 bases, and 7 bases had no gene match. In germline, CDR1 is MNHEY, CDR2 SMNVEV (reference sequence). The CDR3 DNA follows: TGTGCCAGCAGTTTCAGCCTAGCGGGAGGAAGTGAGCAGTTCTTC. Translating gives CASSFSLAGGSEQFF.

V is TRBV5-1 and J is TRBJ2-3; D is tentatively TRBD1 or TRBD2 (5 bases each). The V end lost 2 bases, the J end lost 1 base, and 14 bases lay between the germline ends. Germline CDR1 reads SGHRS; CDR2 reads YFSETQ. The CDR3 spans 16 residues. The CDR3 loop reads CASSLSGAPGTDTQYF. CDR3 in DNA: TGCGCCAGCAGCTTATCCGGGGCCCCTGGCACAGATACGCAGTATTTT.

The genes are TRBV27 and TRBJ2-1, with TRBD2 matching over 11 bases. J gave up 9 bases and V 4 bases, and 8 bases lay outside the gene matches. CDR3 size: 15 residues. The germline CDR1 and CDR2 sequences are MNHEY and SMNVEV (reference sequence). The CDR3 DNA follows: TGTGCCAGCAGTTCACTAGCGGGAGCTGGGCCTGAGCAGTTCTTC. It is translated as CASSSLAGAGPEQFF.